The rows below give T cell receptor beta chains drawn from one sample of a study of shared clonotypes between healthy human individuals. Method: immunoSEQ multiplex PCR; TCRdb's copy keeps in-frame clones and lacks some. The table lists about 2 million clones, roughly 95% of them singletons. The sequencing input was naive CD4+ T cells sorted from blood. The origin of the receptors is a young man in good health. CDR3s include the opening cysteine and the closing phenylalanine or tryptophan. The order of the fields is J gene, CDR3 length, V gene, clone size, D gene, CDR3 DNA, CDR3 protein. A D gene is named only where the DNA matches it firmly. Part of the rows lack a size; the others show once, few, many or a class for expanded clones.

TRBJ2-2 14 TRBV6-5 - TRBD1 TGTGCCAGCAGGCCAACAGGGGCGGCCGGGGAGCTGTTTTTT CASRPTGAAGELFF
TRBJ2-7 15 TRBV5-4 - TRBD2 TGTGCCAGCAGCCCGGAGCCTAGCGGCAGATACGAGCAGTACTTC CASSPEPSGRYEQYF
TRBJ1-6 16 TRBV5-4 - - TGTGCCAGCAGCTTGGGAGGGTTGGGATATAATTCACCCCTCCACTTT CASSLGGLGYNSPLHF
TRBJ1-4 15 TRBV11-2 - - TGTGCCAGCAGCTTAGGAGGGGGAACTAATGAAAAACTGTTTTTT CASSLGGGTNEKLFF
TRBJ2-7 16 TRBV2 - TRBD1 TGTGCCAGCAGTCAAGAAAGGACAGGGCCGACCTACGAGCAGTACTTC CASSQERTGPTYEQYF
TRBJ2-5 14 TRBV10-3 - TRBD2 TGTGCCATCAGTCCCGGCGCTAGCGGAGAGACCCAGTACTTC CAISPGASGETQYF
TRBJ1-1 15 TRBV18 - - TGTGCCAGCTCACCAAACATCGCAGGGAGCACTGAAGCTTTCTTT CASSPNIAGSTEAFF
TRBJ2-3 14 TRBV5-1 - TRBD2 TGCGCCAGCAGCGCCGGACTAGCTAGAGATACGCAGTATTTT CASSAGLARDTQYF
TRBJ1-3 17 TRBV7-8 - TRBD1 TGTGCCAGCAGCTTGACCGGGACAGGAGGGAACGGAAACACCATATATTTT CASSLTGTGGNGNTIYF
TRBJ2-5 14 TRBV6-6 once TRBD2 TGTGCCAGCAGTTACTCGGGGGGGATTGAGACCCAGTACTTC CASSYSGGIETQYF
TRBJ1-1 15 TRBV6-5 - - TGTGCCAGCAGTCTAACCCCCACAGCGAACACTGAAGCTTTCTTT CASSLTPTANTEAFF
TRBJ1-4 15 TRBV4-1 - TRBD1 TGCGCCAGCAGCCAATTAGACAGGGATTATGAAAAACTGTTTTTT CASSQLDRDYEKLFF
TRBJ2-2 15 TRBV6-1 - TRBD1 TGTGCCAGCAGTGAAGGACAGGGGAGCGCCGGGGAGCTGTTTTTT CASSEGQGSAGELFF
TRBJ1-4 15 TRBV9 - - TGTGCCAGCAGCCCCGGACCAGCCCAATGGGAAAAACTGTTTTTT CASSPGPAQWEKLFF
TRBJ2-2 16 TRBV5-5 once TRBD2 TGTGCCAGCAGCCCGCTAGCGGGGGGGAACACCGGGGAGCTGTTTTTT CASSPLAGGNTGELFF
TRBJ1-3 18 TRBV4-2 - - TGTGCCAGCAGCCAAGATAGCTCCGGGGCAGTCTCTGGAAACACCATATATTTT CASSQDSSGAVSGNTIYF
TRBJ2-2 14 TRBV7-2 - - TGTGCCAGCAGCTTGATAGGGTACGGCGGGGAGCTGTTTTTT CASSLIGYGGELFF
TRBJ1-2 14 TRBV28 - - TGTGCCAGCAGTTTATTCGTTTGGGACTATGGCTACACCTTC CASSLFVWDYGYTF
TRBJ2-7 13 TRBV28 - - TGTGCCAGCACGGGGCAGATTTCCTACGAGCAGTACTTC CASTGQISYEQYF
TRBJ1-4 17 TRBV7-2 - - TGTGCCAGCTCAAGAAACAGGGTACCCCCAACTAATGAAAAACTGTTTTTT CASSRNRVPPTNEKLFF
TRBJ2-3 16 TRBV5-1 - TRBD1 TGCGCCAGCAGCCCTACAGGGGGAAGGAGCACAGATACGCAGTATTTT CASSPTGGRSTDTQYF
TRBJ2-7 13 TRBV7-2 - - TGTGCCAGCAGCTTCCAAGACTTATACGAGCAGTACTTC CASSFQDLYEQYF
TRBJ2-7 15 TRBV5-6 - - TGTGCCAGCAGCCGAGCTCCCGATAGGTCCTACGAGCAGTACTTC CASSRAPDRSYEQYF
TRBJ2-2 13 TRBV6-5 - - TGTGCCAGCAGTTCCCCTGCGTTGAGGGAGCTGTTTTTT CASSSPALRELFF
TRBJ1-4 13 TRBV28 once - TGTGCCAGCAGTTCCGGGCCAAATGAAAAACTGTTTTTT CASSSGPNEKLFF
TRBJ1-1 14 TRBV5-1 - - TGCGCCAGCAGCTCCGGGGGCCCGAATACTGAAGCTTTCTTT CASSSGGPNTEAFF
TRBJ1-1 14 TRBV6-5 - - TGTGCCAGCAGCCCCGGACGGTTGAACACTGAAGCTTTCTTT CASSPGRLNTEAFF
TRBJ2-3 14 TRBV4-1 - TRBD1 TGCGCCAGCACCAGGGACAGTAGCACAGATACGCAGTATTTT CASTRDSSTDTQYF
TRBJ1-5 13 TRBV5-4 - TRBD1 TGTGCCAGCAGCCTGGACAGGGGCCAGCCCCAGCATTTT CASSLDRGQPQHF
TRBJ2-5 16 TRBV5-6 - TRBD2 TGTGCCAGCAGCGCAAAGCTAGCGGGGAAAGAAGAGACCCAGTACTTC CASSAKLAGKEETQYF
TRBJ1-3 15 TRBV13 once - TGTGCCAGCAGCAAAGGAGGGGTCTCTGGAAACACCATATATTTT CASSKGGVSGNTIYF